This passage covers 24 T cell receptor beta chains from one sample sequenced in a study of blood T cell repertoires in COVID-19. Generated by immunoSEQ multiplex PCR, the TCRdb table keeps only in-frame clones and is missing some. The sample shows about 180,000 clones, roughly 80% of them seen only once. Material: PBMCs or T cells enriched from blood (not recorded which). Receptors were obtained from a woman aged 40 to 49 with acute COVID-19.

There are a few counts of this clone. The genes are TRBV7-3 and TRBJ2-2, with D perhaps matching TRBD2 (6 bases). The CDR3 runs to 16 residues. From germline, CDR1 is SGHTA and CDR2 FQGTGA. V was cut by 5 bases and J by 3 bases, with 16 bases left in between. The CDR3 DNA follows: TGTGCCAGCAGCCCCCCCGGGAGTACTCACACCGGGGAGCTGTTTTTT. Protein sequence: CASSPPGSTHTGELFF.

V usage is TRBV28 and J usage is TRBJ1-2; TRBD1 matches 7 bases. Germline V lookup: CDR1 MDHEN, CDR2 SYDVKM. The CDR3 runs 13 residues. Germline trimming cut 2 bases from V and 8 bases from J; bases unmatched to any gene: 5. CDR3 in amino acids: CASSLMTGWGYTF. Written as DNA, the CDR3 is TGTGCCAGCAGTTTAATGACAGGGTGGGGCTACACCTTC.

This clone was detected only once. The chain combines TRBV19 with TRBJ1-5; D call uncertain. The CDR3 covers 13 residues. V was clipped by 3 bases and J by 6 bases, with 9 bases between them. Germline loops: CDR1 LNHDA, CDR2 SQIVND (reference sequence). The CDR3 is CASSIRGTQPQHF. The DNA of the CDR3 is TGTGCCAGTAGTATTCGGGGAACTCAGCCCCAGCATTTT. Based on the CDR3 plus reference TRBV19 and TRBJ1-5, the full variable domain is DGGITQSPKYLFRKEGQNVTLSCEQNLNHDAMYWYRQDPGQGLRLIYYSQIVNDFQKGDIAEGYSVSREKKESFPLTVTSAQKNPTAFYLCASSIRGTQPQHFGDGTRLSIL.

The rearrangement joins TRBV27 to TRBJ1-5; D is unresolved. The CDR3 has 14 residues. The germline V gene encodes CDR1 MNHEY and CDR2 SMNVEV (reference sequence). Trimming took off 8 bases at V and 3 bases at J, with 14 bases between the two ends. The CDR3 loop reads CASRRGSNNQPQHF. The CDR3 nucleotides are TGTGCCAGCCGACGCGGAAGTAACAATCAGCCCCAGCATTTT.

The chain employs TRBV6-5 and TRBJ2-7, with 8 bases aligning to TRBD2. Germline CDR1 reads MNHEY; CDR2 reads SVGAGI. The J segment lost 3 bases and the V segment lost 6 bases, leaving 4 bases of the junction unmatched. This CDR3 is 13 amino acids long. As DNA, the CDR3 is TGTGCCAGCAGGAGAGCGGGAGACTACGAGCAGTACTTC. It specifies CASRRAGDYEQYF.

CDR3 sequence (DNA): TGTGCCAGCAGCCCGCTCAGGACTAGCGGGAGATCCAATGCAGATACGCAGTATTTT. Its translation: CASSPLRTSGRSNADTQYF. The V gene is TRBV5-6, the J gene TRBJ2-3; 13 bases are a match to TRBD2. Germline V gene lookup returns CDR1 SGHDT and CDR2 YYEEEE. The V gene end was trimmed by 4 bases and the J gene end by 4 bases; junction bases not matched to a gene: 15. CDR3 length equals 19 residues.

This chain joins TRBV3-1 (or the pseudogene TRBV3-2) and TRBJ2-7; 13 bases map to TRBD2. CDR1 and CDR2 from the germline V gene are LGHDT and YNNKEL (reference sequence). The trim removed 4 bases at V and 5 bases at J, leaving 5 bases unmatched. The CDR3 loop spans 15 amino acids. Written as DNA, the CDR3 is TGTGCCAGCAGCCCGGGACTAGCGGGATTCGACGAGCAGTACGTC. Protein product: CASSPGLAGFDEQYV.

The DNA for the CDR3 is TGTGCCAGCAGCCAAGGGGGACAGGGAAGAGGTCAGCCCCAGCATTTT. This encodes CASSQGGQGRGQPQHF. The chain uses TRBV4-2 and TRBJ1-5; 9 positions agree with TRBD1. In germline, CDR1 is LGHNA, CDR2 YNFKEQ. J lost 6 bases, V lost 1 base, and 7 bases had no gene match. The CDR3 has 16 amino acids.

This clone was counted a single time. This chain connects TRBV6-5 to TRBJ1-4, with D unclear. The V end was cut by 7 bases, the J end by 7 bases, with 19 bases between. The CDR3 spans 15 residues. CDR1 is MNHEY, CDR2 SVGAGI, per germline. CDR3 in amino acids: CASTERPGALEKLFF. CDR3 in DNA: TGTGCCAGCACCGAACGTCCAGGTGCCCTTGAAAAACTGTTTTTT.

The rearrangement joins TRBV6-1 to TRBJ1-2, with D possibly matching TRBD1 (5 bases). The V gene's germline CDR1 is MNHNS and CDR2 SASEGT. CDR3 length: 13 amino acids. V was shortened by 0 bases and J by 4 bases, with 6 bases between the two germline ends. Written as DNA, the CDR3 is TGTGCCAGCAGTGAAGCAGGGGTCTATGGCTACACCTTC. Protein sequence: CASSEAGVYGYTF.

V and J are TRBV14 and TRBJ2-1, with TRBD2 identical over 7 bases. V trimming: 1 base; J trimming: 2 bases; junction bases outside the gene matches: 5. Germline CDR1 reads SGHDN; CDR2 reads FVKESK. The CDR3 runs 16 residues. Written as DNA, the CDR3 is TGTGCCAGCAGCCAAGGAAGGGGAGGGACCTACAATGAGCAGTTCTTC. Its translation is CASSQGRGGTYNEQFF.

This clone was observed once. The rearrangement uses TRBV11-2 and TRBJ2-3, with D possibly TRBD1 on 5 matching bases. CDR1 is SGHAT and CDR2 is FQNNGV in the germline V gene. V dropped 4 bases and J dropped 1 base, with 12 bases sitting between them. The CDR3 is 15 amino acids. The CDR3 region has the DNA TGTGCCAGCAGCTACCGGGCCAGGGGCACAGATACGCAGTATTTT. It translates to CASSYRARGTDTQYF.

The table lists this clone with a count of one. CDR3: CASSLEQKNSPLHF. CDR3 in DNA: TGCGCCAGCAGCTTGGAACAGAAGAATTCACCCCTCCACTTT. V gene TRBV5-1 combines with J gene TRBJ1-6; D gene ambiguous. The CDR3 is 14 residues long. V shed 0 bases and J shed 7 bases, with 8 bases lying between them. Germline V CDR1 and CDR2: SGHRS, YFSETQ.

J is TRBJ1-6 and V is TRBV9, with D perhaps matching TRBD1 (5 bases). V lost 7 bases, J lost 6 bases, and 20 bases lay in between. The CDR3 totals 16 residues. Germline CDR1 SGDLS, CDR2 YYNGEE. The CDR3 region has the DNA TGTGCCAGCGGTAATCTCAATCAGGGTCGTAATTCACCCCTCCACTTT. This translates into CASGNLNQGRNSPLHF.

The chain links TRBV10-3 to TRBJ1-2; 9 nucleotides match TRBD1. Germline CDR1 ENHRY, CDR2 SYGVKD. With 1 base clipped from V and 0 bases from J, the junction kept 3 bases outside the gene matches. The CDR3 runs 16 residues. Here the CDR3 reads CAISEWGTGTNYGYTF. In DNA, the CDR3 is TGTGCCATCAGTGAGTGGGGGACAGGGACTAACTATGGCTACACCTTC.

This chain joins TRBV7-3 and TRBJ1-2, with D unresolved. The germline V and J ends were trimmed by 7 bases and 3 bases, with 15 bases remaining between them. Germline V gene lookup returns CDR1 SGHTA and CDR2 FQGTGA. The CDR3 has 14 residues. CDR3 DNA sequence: TGTGCCAGCACCCAAGAGCCAGCGGACTATGGCTACACCTTC. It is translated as CASTQEPADYGYTF.

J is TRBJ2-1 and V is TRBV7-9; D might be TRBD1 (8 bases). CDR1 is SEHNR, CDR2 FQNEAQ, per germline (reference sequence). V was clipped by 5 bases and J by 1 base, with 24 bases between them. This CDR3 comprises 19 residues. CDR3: CASSPQGVAGPRSYNEQFF. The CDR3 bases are TGTGCCAGCAGCCCACAGGGGGTAGCGGGCCCCCGTTCCTACAATGAGCAGTTCTTC. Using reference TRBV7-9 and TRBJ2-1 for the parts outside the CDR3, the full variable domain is DTGVSQNPRHKITKRGQNVTFRCDPISEHNRLYWYRQTLGQGPEFLTYFQNEAQLEKSRLLSDRFSAERPKGSFSTLEIQRTEQGDSAMYLCASSPQGVAGPRSYNEQFFGPGTRLTVL.

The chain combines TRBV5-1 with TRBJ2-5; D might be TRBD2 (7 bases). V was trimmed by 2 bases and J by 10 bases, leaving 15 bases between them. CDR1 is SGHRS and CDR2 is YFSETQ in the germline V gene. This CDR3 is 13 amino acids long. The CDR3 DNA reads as TGCGCCAGCAGCTTTTCCAGGGAGGGGGTCCAGTACTTC. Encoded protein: CASSFSREGVQYF.

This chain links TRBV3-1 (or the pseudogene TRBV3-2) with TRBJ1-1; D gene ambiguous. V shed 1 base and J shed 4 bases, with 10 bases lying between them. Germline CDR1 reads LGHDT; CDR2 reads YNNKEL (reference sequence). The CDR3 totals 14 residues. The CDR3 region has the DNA TGTGCCAGCAGCCAAGGTCAGGTGGGCACTGAAGCTTTCTTT. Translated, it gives CASSQGQVGTEAFF.

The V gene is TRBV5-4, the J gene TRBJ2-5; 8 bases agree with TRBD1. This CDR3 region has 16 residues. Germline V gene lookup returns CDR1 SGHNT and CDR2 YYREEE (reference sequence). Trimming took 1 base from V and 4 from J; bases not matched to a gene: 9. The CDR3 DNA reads TGTGCCAGCAGCTTGTACCAGGGGGCGCGTAGAGAGACCCAGTACTTC. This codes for CASSLYQGARRETQYF.

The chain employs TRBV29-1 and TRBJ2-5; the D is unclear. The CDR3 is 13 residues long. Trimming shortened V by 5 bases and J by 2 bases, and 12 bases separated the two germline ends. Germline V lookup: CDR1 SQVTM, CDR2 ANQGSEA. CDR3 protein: CSVPLYRQETQYF. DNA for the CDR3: TGCAGCGTTCCCCTATACCGACAAGAGACCCAGTACTTC.

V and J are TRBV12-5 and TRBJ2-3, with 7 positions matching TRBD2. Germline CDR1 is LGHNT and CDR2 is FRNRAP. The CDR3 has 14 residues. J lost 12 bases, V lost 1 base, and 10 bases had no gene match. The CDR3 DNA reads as TGTGCTAGTGGTTTGGAGGGGAGGGCGAACTATCAGTATTTT. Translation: CASGLEGRANYQYF.

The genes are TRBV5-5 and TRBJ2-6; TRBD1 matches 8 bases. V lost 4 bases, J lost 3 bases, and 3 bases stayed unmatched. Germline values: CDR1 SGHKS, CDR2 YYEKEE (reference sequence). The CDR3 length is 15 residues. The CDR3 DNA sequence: TGTGCCAGCAGCACCGGACAGGGTGGGGCCAACGTCCTGACTTTC. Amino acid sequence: CASSTGQGGANVLTF.

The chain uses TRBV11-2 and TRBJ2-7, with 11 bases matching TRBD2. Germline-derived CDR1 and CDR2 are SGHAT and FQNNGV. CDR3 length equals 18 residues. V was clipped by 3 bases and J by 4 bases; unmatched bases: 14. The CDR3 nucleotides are TGTGCCAGCAGCTTGAGTATAGCGGGAGGGCCGACAAGATACGAGCAGTACGTC. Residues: CASSLSIAGGPTRYEQYV.